This paragraph covers one T cell receptor (beta chain) sequence. The sample contains more than one DNA sequence encoding this CDR3. This entry is derived from a study of shared clonotypes between healthy human individuals. Study-wide context: In total, the donors were two women and three men aged 18 to 49.

Libraries were prepared by immunoSEQ multiplex PCR; TCRdb keeps only in-frame clonotypes and omits some of them. The sample records nearly 2 million clones, 85% to 95% being singletons. The naive CD8 subset, CD45RO-negative cells positively selected for CCR7, excluded terminally differentiated effector memory CD45RA+ cells. The V gene's germline CDR1 is SGDLS and CDR2 YYNGEE. Trimming removed 3 bases at V and 5 bases at J, with 3 bases between. This CDR3 comprises 11 residues. The chain combines TRBV9 with TRBJ2-1; D is unclear. This TCR came from a man aged 18 to 35 in good health. What was sequenced was naive CD8+ T cells sorted from blood. The CDR3 loop reads CASSAHNEQFF. CDR3 nucleotide sequence: TGTGCCAGCAGCGCTCACAATGAGCAGTTCTTC. The full variable domain, completed using reference TRBV9 and TRBJ2-1, is DSGVTQTPKHLITATGQRVTLRCSPRSGDLSVYWYQQSLDQGLQFLIQYYNGEERAKGNILERFSAQQFPDLHSELNLSSLELGDSALYFCASSAHNEQFFGPGTRLTVL.